This T cell receptor (beta chain) was sequenced for a study of molecular identifiers for immune sequencing clone quantification. Bulk TCR libraries were made with methods that had been previously described and with listed TCR primers. From the PCR reads, TCRdb called clonotypes with MiXCR, one entry per CDR3 protein. The sample consists of a few hundred thousand distinct CDR3 sequences, roughly a quarter of them appearing once. The CDR3 consists of 12 residues. From germline, CDR1 is SGHTA and CDR2 FQGNSA. Deletions cut 4 bases from V and 9 bases from J, with 10 bases between. This clonotype was detected many times.

The genes are TRBV7-2 and TRBJ2-1, with D hard to call. The TCR originated in a human donor in good health. Some libraries in this study had Jurkat cell RNA spiked in. The specimen sequenced was naive CD8+ T cells from blood, with Jurkat cell RNA spiked in. Subset of the sample: FACS-sorted CD8+CD4-CCR7+CD45RA+ naive T cells. CDR3 in amino acids: CASSSPSTEQFF. CDR3 nucleotides: TGTGCCAGCAGCTCACCCTCTACTGAGCAGTTCTTC.